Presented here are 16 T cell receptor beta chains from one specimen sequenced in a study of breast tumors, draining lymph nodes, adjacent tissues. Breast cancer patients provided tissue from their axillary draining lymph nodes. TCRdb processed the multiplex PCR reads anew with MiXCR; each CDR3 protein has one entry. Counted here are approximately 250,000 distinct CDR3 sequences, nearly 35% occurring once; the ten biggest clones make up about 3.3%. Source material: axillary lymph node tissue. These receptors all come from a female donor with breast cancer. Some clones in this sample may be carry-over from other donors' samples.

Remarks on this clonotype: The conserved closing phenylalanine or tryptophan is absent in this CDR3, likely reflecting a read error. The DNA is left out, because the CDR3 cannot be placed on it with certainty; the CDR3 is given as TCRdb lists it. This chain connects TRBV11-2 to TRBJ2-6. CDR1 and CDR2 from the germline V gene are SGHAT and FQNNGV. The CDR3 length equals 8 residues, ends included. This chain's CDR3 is CASSSWTS.

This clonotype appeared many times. CDR3 DNA: TGTGCCAGCAGTAGGGGTGGTAATTCACCCCTCCACTTT. It encodes CASSRGGNSPLHF. This sequence joins TRBV3-1 and TRBJ1-6; tentative D call: TRBD1 (5 bases). Trimming shortened V by 6 bases and J by 6 bases, and 9 bases separated the two germline ends. CDR1 is LGHDT and CDR2 is YNNKEL in the germline V gene (reference sequence). This CDR3 comprises 13 residues.

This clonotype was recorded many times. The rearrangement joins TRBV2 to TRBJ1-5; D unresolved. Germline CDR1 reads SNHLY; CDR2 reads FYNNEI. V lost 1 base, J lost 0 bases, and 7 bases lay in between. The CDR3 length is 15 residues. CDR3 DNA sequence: TGTGCCAGCAGTGAAGGGGCATATAGCAATCAGCCCCAGCATTTT. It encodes CASSEGAYSNQPQHF.

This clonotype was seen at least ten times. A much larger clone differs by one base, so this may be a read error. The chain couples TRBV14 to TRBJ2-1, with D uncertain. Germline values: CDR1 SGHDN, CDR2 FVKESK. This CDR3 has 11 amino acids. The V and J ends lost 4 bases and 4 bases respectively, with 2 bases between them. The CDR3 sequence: CASSLYNEQFF. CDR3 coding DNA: TGTGCCAGCAGCCTTTACAATGAGCAGTTCTTC.

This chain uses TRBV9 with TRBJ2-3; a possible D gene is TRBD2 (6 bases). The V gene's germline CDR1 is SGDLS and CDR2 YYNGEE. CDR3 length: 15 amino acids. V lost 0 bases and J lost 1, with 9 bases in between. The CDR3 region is CASSVGWGGTDTQYF. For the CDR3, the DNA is TGTGCCAGCAGCGTAGGGTGGGGGGGCACAGATACGCAGTATTTT.

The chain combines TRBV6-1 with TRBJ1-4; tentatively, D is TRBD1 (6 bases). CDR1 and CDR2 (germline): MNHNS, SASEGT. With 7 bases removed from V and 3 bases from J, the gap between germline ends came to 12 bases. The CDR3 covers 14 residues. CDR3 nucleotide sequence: TGTGCCAGCAAGGGGGGCCTTGCTAATGAAAAACTGTTTTTT. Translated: CASKGGLANEKLFF.

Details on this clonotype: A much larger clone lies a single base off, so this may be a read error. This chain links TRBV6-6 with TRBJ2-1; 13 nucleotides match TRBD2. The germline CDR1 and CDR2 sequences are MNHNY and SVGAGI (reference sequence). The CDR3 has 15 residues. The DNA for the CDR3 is TGTGCCAGCAGTAGTACTAGCGGGGGGGCCTATGAGCGGTTCTTC. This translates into CASSSTSGGAYERFF.

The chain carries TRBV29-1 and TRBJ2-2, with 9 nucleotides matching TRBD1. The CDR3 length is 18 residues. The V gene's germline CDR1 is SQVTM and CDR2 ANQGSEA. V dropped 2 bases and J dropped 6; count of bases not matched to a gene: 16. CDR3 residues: CSVETSSFNRQGAGELFF. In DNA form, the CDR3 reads TGCAGCGTTGAAACCAGCAGCTTCAACCGACAGGGGGCCGGGGAGCTGTTTTTT.

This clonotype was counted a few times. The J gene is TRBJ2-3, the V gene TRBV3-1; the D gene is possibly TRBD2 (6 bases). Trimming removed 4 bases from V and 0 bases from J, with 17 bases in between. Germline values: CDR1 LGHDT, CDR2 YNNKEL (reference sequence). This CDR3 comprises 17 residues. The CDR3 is CASSLTRLGTSTDTQYF. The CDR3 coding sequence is TGTGCCAGCAGCCTCACGCGCTTAGGGACTAGCACAGATACGCAGTATTTT.

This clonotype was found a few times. The CDR3 sequence is CSAHATGTGTIQYF. The CDR3 nucleotides are TGCAGTGCTCACGCTACCGGGACAGGAACCATTCAGTACTTC. The chain couples TRBV20-1 to TRBJ2-4, with 8 nucleotides matching TRBD1. Germline assignment: CDR1 DFQATT and CDR2 SNEGSKA (reference sequence). The CDR3 totals 14 residues. Losses at the gene ends were 5 bases for V and 9 bases for J; bases not matched to a gene: 12.

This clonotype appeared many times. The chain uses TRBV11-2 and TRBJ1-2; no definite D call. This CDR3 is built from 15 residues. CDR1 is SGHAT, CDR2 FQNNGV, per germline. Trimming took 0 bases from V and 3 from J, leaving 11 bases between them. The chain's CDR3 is CASSLDSYGHYGYTF. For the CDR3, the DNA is TGTGCCAGCAGCTTAGATTCTTACGGCCACTATGGCTACACCTTC.

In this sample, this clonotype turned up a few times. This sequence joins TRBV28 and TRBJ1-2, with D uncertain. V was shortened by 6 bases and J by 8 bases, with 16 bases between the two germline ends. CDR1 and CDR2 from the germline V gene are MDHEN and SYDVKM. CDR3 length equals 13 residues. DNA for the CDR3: TGTGCCAGCAGCAGCGGTACCCTCGGGGGCTACACCTTC. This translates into CASSSGTLGGYTF.

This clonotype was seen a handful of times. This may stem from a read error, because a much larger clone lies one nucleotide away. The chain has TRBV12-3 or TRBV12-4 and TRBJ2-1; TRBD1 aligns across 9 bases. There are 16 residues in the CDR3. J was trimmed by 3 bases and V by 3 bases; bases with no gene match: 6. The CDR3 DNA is TGTGCCAGCAGTTTCGCGGGACAGGGTCTCTACAATGAGCAGTTCTTC. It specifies CASSFAGQGLYNEQFF.

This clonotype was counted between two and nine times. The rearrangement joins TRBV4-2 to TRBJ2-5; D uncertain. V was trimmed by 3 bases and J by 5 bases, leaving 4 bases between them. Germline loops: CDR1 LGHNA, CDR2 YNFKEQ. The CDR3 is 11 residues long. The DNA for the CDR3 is TGTGCCAGCAGCCATCCGGAGACCCAGTACTTC. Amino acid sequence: CASSHPETQYF.

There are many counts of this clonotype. The chain's CDR3 is CSAQMTGNTIYF. CDR3 in DNA: TGCAGCGCTCAAATGACTGGAAACACCATATATTTT. The chain links TRBV29-1 to TRBJ1-3; unclear D gene. Deletions cut 7 bases from V and 2 bases from J, with 9 bases between. CDR3 length: 12 residues. Germline V lookup: CDR1 SQVTM, CDR2 ANQGSEA.

This chain's CDR3 is CASSQVGTSYTGELFF. The CDR3 DNA follows: TGTGCCAGCAGCCAAGTCGGGACTAGTTACACCGGGGAGCTGTTTTTT. The chain carries TRBV3-1 and TRBJ2-2; 8 nucleotides match TRBD2. The CDR3 extends over 16 amino acids. Trimming took 1 base from V and 3 from J; bases not matched to a gene: 4. Germline assignment: CDR1 LGHDT and CDR2 YNNKEL (reference sequence).